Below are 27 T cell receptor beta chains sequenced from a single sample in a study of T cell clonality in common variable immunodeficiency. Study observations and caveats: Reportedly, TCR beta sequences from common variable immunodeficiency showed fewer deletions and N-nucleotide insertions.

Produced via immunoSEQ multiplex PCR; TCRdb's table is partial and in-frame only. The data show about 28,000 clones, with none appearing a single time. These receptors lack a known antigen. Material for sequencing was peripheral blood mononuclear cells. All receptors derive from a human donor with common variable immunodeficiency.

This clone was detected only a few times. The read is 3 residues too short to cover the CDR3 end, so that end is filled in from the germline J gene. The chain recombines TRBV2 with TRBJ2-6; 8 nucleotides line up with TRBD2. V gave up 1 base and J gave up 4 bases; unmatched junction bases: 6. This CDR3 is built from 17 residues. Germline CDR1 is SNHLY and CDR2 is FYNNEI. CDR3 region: CASSEGVGGAGANVLTF. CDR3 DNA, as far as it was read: TGTGCCAGCAGTGAAGGGGTCGGGGGGGCCGGGGCCAACGTC.

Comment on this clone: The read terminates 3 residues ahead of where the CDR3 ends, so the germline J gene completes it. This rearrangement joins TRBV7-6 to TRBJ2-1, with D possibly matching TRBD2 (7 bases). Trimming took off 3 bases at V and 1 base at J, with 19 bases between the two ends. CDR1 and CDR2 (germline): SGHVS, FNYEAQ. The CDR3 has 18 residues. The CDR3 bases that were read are TGTGCCAGCAGCTTCGGGATTTGGGGGCGGGGGTCCTACAATGAG. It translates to CASSFGIWGRGSYNE. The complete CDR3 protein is CASSFGIWGRGSYNEQFF.

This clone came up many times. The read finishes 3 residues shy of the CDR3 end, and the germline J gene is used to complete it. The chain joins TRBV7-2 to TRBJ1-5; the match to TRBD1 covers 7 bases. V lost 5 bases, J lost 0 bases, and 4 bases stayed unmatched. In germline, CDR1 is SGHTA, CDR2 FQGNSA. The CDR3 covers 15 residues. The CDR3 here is CASSPGTDSNQPQHF. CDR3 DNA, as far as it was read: TGTGCCAGCAGCCCCGGGACAGATAGCAATCAGCCC.

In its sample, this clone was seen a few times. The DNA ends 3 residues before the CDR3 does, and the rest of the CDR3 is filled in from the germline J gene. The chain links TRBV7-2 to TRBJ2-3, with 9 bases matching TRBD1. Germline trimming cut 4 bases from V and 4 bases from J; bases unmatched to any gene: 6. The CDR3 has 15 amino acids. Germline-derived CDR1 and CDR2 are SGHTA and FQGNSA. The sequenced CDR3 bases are TGTGCCAGCAGCTGGCCGGGACAGGGCCCAGATACG. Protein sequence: CASSWPGQGPDT. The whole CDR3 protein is CASSWPGQGPDTQYF.

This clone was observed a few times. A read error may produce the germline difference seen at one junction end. The CDR3 sequence is CSSSLLAAEKAFF. The covered CDR3 bases are TGTTCCAGCAGCTTATTGGCCGCTGAAAAA. V gene TRBV7-9 combines with J gene TRBJ1-1; D remains unclear. Read data end 3 residues before the CDR3 end; the end is taken from the germline J gene. Germline lookup yields CDR1 SEHNR and CDR2 FQNEAQ (reference sequence). This CDR3 comprises 13 residues.

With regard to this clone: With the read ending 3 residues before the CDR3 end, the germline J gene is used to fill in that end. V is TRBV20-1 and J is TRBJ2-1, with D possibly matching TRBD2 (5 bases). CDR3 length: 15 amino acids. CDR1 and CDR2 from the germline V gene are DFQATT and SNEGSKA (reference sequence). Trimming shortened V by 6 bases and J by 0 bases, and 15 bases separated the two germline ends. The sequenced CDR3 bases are TGCAGTGCACCGTTTAGCGAAAGCTCCTACAATGAG. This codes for CSAPFSESSYNE. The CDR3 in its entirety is CSAPFSESSYNEQFF.

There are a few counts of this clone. CDR3 bases read: TGTGCCAGTAGTGACCCAGGGGGCGTTGAGTTGGGGGAG. Encoded protein: CASSDPGGVELGE. The CDR3 in its entirety is CASSDPGGVELGELFF. The V and J genes are TRBV19 and TRBJ2-2, with 8 positions matching TRBD1. Coverage ceases 3 residues before the CDR3 finishes, and the germline J gene fills in the end. V trimming: 5 bases; J trimming: 8 bases; junction bases outside the gene matches: 13. The germline gives CDR1 LNHDA, CDR2 SQIVND (reference sequence). The CDR3 is made up of 16 amino acids. The variable domain in full, completed from reference TRBV19 and TRBJ2-2, reads DGGITQSPKYLFRKEGQNVTLSCEQNLNHDAMYWYRQDPGQGLRLIYYSQIVNDFQKGDIAEGYSVSREKKESFPLTVTSAQKNPTAFYLCASSDPGGVELGELFFGEGSRLTVL.

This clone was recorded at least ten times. The covered CDR3 bases are TGCGCCAGCAGCCAATCTCTAGCGGGGACCCAAGAGACC. Translation: CASSQSLAGTQET. The whole CDR3 sequence reads CASSQSLAGTQETQYF. This rearrangement joins TRBV4-1 to TRBJ2-5; 9 nucleotides align to TRBD2. Read coverage stops 3 residues before the CDR3 terminus; the germline J gene supplies the remainder. CDR3 length: 16 amino acids. In germline, CDR1 is MGHRA, CDR2 YSYEKL. J lost 1 base, V lost 2 bases, and 5 bases had no gene match.

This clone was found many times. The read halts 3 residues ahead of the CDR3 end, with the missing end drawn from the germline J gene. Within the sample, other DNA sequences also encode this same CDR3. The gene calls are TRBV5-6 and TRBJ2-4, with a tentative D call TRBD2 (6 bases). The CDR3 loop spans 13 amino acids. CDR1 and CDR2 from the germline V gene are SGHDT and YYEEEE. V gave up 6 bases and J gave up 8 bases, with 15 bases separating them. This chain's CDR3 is CASTPGGVDIQYF. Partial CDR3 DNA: TGTGCCAGCACCCCTGGAGGGGTGGACATT.

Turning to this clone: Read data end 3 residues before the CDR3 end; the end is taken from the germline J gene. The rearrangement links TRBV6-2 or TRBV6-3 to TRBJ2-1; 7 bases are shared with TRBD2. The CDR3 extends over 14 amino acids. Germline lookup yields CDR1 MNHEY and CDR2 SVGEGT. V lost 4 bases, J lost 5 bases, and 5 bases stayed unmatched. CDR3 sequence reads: CASSFWGGDNEQFF. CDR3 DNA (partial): TGTGCCAGCAGTTTTTGGGGGGGTGACAATGAG.

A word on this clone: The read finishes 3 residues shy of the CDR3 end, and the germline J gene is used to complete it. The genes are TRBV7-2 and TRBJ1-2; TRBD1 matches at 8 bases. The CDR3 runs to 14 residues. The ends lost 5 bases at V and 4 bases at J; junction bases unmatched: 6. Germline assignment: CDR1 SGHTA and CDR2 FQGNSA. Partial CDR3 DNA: TGTGCCAGCAGCCCTCAGGGGGCCCCCTATGGC. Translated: CASSPQGAPYG. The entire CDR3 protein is CASSPQGAPYGYTF. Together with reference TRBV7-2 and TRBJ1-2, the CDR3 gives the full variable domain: GAGVSQSPSNKVTEKGKDVELRCDPISGHTALYWYRQSLGQGLEFLIYFQGNSAPDKSGLPSDRFSAERTGGSVSTLTIQRTQQEDSAVYLCASSPQGAPYGYTFGSGTRLTVV.

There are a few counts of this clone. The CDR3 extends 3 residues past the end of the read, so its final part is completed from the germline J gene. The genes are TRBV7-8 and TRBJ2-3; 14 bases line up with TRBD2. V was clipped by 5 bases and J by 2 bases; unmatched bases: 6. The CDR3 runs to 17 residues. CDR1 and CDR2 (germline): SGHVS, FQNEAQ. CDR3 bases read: TGTGCCAGCAGCGAGAGACTAGCGGGGGGGTACACAGATACG. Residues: CASSERLAGGYTDT. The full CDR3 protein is CASSERLAGGYTDTQYF.

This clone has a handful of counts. CDR3 bases read: TGTGCCAGCAGCTTCGGGGTCTTGGAGACC. Translating gives CASSFGVLET. The complete CDR3 sequence is CASSFGVLETQYF. The rearrangement joins TRBV7-2 to TRBJ2-5; D is possibly TRBD2 (5 bases). Read data end 3 residues before the CDR3 end; the end is taken from the germline J gene. Germline values: CDR1 SGHTA, CDR2 FQGNSA. The CDR3 runs to 13 residues. V gave up 3 bases and J gave up 5 bases, with 10 bases separating them.

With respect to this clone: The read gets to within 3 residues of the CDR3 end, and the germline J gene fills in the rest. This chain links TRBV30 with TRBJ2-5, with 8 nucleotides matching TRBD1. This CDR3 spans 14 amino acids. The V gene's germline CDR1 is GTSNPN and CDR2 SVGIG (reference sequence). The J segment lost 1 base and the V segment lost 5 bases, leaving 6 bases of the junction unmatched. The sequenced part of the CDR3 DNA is TGTGCCTGGGACCGCGGGACAGGCCAAGAGACC. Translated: CAWDRGTGQET. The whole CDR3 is CAWDRGTGQETQYF.

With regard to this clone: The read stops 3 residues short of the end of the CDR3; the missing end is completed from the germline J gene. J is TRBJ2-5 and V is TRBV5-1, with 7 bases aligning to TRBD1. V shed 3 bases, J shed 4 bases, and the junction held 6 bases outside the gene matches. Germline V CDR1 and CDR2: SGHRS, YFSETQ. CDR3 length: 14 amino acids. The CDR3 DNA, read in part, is TGCGCCAGCAGCTATGACAGGGTAGGAGAGACC. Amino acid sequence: CASSYDRVGET. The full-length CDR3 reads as CASSYDRVGETQYF.

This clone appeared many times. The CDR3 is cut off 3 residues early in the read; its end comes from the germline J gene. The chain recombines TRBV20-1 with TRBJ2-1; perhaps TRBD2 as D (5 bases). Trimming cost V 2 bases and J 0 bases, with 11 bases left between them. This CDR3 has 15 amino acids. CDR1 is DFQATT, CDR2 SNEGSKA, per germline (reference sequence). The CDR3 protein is CSARKASGSYNEQFF. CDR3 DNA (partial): TGCAGTGCTAGAAAGGCAAGCGGCTCCTACAATGAG.

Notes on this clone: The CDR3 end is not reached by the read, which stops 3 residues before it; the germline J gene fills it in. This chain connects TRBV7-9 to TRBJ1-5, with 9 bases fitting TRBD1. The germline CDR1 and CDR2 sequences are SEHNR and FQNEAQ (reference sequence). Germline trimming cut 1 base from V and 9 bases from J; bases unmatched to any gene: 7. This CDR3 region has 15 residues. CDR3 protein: CASSLDGQGWRPQHF. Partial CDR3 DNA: TGTGCCAGCAGCTTAGATGGACAGGGGTGGCGGCCC.

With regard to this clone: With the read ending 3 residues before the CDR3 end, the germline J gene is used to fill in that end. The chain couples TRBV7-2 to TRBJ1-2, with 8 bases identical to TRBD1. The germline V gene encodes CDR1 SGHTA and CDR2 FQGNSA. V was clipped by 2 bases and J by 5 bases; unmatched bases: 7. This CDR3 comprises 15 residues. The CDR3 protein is CASSLSTGGGYGYTF. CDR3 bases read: TGTGCCAGCAGCTTATCAACAGGGGGTGGGTATGGC.

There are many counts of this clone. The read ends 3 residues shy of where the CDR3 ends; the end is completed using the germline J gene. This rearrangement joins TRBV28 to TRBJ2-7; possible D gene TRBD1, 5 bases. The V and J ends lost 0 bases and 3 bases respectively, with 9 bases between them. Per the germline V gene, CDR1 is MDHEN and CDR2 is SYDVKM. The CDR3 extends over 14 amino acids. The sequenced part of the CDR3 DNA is TGTGCCAGCAGTTTATGGGACAAATTCTACGAG. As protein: CASSLWDKFYE. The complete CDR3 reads CASSLWDKFYEQYF.

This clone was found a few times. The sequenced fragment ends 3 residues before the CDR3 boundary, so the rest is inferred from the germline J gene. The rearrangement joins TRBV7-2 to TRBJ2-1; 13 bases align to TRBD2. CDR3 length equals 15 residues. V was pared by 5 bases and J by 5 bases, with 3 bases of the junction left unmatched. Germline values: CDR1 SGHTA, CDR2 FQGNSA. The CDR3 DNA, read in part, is TGTGCCAGCAGCCGGGGACTAGCGGGAAACAATGAG. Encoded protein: CASSRGLAGNNE. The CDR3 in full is CASSRGLAGNNEQFF.

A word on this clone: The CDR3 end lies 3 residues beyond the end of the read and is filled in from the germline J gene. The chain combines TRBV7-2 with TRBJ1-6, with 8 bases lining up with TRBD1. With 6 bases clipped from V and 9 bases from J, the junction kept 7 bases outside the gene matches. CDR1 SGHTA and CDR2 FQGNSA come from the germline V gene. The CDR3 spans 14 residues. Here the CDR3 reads CASRMDRDRSPLHF. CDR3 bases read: TGTGCCAGCAGAATGGACAGGGACCGTTCACCC.

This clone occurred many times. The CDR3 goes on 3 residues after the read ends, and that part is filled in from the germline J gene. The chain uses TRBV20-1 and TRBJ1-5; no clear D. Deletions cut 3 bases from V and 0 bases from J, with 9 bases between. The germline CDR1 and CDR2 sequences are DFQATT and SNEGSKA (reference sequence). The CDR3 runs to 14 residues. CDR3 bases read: TGCAGTGCTAGCGGCGGAAATAGCAATCAGCCC. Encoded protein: CSASGGNSNQP. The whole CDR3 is CSASGGNSNQPQHF.

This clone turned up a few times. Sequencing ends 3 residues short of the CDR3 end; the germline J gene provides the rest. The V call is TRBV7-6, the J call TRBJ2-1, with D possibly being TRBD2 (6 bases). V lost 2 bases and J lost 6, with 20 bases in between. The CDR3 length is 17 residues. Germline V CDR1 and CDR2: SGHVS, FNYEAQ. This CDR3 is CASSLLFGLARGNEQFF. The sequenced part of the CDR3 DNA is TGTGCCAGCAGCTTATTGTTTGGTCTAGCGAGGGGCAATGAG.

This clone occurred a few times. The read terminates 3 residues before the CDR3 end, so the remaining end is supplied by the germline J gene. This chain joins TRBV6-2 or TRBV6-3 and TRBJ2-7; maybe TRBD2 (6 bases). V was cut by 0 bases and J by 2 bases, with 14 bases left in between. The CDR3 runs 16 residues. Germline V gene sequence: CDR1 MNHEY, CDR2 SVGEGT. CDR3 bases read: TGTGCCAGCAGTTACTCGAGGGCTAGCGAAACCTACGAG. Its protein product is CASSYSRASETYE. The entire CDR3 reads CASSYSRASETYEQYF.

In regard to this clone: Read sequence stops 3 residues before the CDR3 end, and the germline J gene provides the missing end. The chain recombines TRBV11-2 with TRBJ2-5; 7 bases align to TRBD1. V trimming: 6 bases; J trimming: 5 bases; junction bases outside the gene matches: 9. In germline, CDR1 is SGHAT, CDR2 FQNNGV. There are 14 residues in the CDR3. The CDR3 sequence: CASRQQGPGETQYF. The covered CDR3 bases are TGTGCCAGCAGACAACAGGGGCCGGGGGAGACC.

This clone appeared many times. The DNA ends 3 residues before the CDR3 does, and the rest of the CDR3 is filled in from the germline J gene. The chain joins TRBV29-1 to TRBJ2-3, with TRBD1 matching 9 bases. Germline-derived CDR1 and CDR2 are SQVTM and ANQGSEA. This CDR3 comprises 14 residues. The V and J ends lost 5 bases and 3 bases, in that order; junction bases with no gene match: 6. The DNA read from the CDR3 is TGCAGCGTTCGACAGGGGGAAAGGACAGATACG. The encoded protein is CSVRQGERTDT. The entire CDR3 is CSVRQGERTDTQYF.

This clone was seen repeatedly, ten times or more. CDR3 sequence: CSVEDGSGTGTQETQYF. CDR3 DNA (partial): TGCAGCGTTGAAGATGGGTCCGGGACAGGGACACAAGAGACC. This chain uses TRBV29-1 with TRBJ2-5, with 9 bases aligning to TRBD1. The read stops 3 residues short of the end of the CDR3; the missing end is completed from the germline J gene. J gave up 2 bases and V 0 bases, and 10 bases lay outside the gene matches. In germline, CDR1 is SQVTM, CDR2 ANQGSEA. There are 17 residues in the CDR3.